This T cell receptor beta chain was captured in a study of blood T cell repertoires in COVID-19. Study information: Both acute and convalescent COVID-19 samples were obtained from the United States, Italy and Spain.

Libraries were prepared by immunoSEQ multiplex PCR; TCRdb keeps only in-frame clonotypes and omits some of them. The repertoire holds about 160,000 clones, with roughly 90% as singletons. This TCR was sampled from a man aged 55 to 70 with active or convalescent COVID-19. The source material was peripheral blood.

Written as DNA, the CDR3 is TGTGCCAGCAGCTTTTTCTCGGACACTGAAGCTTTCTTT. Its protein product is CASSFFSDTEAFF. This sequence joins TRBV5-5 and TRBJ1-1; D call uncertain. Germline CDR1 and CDR2: SGHKS and YYEKEE (reference sequence). The CDR3 runs to 13 residues. The ends were cut back, 2 bases at V and 3 bases at J, with 8 bases in the middle.